A selection of T cell receptor beta chains follows, all from one sample in a study of Ad26.COV2.S vaccination and SARS-CoV-2 variants. Some clones are missing from TCRdb's copy, which holds only in-frame ones; the method was immunoSEQ multiplex PCR. The profile shows around 340,000 clones, 88% of them singletons. Sequenced here: peripheral blood, sampled in a trial of Ad26.COV2.S vaccine versus placebo. These receptors all come from a person aged 18-60 years who received the Ad26.COV2.S COVID-19 vaccine or a placebo. CDR3s include the opening cysteine and the closing phenylalanine or tryptophan. D genes are given only for firm matches. Expanded clones are given a class, and other clones once, few, many or no size at all.

J: TRBJ1-5; size: once; D: TRBD1; V: TRBV27; DNA: TGTGCCAGCAGTCGATGGACAGGGGGCGTCAATCAGCCCCAGCATTTT; CDR3: CASSRWTGGVNQPQHF
J: TRBJ2-1; size: .; D: .; V: TRBV30; DNA: TGTGCCTGGAGTGTACGATGGGGTGGCGAGCAGTTCTTC; CDR3: CAWSVRWGGEQFF
J: TRBJ2-1; size: once; D: .; V: TRBV7-8; DNA: TGTGCCAGCACCCCGAAGGGGGGGGCAGATTACAATGAGCAGTTCTTC; CDR3: CASTPKGGADYNEQFF
J: TRBJ2-5; size: .; D: TRBD2; V: TRBV14; DNA: TGTGCCAGCAGCCAAGGACGGAAAGCCGGAGGGATAGCGGGAGAGACCCAGTACTTC; CDR3: CASSQGRKAGGIAGETQYF
J: TRBJ2-2; size: .; D: .; V: TRBV19; DNA: TGTGCCAGTAGACCAGACTGGGGCAGGGCGAACACCGGGGAGCTGTTTTTT; CDR3: CASRPDWGRANTGELFF
J: TRBJ2-3; size: .; D: .; V: TRBV5-1; DNA: TGCGCCAGCAGCTTGGATGCCCAGGCCTCAGATACGCAGTATTTT; CDR3: CASSLDAQASDTQYF
J: TRBJ2-3; size: .; D: .; V: TRBV9; DNA: TGTGCCAGCAGCGTGGGGCAGGGGTGGGCAGATACGCAGTATTTT; CDR3: CASSVGQGWADTQYF
J: TRBJ2-5; size: .; D: .; V: TRBV7-3; DNA: TGTGCCAGCAGCATGACCGCCCCTGGGGAGACCCAGTACTTC; CDR3: CASSMTAPGETQYF
J: TRBJ1-4; size: .; D: .; V: TRBV11-2; DNA: TGTGCCAGCAGCTTAGACCCCAGGGGATGGGATGAAAAACTGTTTTTT; CDR3: CASSLDPRGWDEKLFF
J: TRBJ1-4; size: .; D: TRBD1; V: TRBV4-3; DNA: TGCGCCAGCAGCCAAGACGGCCAGGGGGGTGAAAAACTGTTTTTT; CDR3: CASSQDGQGGEKLFF
J: TRBJ1-6; size: .; D: .; V: TRBV25-1; DNA: TGTGCCAGCAGTGGTCGACAGGCTTGGGATTCACCCCTCCACTTT; CDR3: CASSGRQAWDSPLHF
J: TRBJ1-2; size: .; D: .; V: TRBV30; DNA: TGTGCCTCGAACTATGGCTACACCTTC; CDR3: CASNYGYTF
J: TRBJ2-7; size: .; D: .; V: TRBV7-6; DNA: TGTGCCAGCAGCGTCACGGGGCCGTCCGCCGAGCAGTACTTC; CDR3: CASSVTGPSAEQYF
J: TRBJ2-1; size: .; D: .; V: TRBV18; DNA: TGTGCCAGCTCAATATCGGGGAACAATGAGCAGTTCTTC; CDR3: CASSISGNNEQFF
J: TRBJ2-6; size: .; D: .; V: TRBV20-1; DNA: TGCAGTGCTGCTAGGGCCAACGTCCTGACTTTC; CDR3: CSAARANVLTF
J: TRBJ2-1; size: .; D: .; V: TRBV11-1; DNA: TGTGCCAGCAGCTTATTGGGGGGCGGTGAGCAGTTCTTC; CDR3: CASSLLGGGEQFF
J: TRBJ2-4; size: .; D: TRBD2; V: TRBV7-9; DNA: TGTGCCAGCAGCCGTACTAGCGGGGCCACACTAGCCAAAAACATTCAGTACTTC; CDR3: CASSRTSGATLAKNIQYF
J: TRBJ1-5; size: .; D: .; V: TRBV6-2/TRBV6-3; DNA: TGTGCCAGCAGTTACTCCCCAGGGCGGCAGCCCCAGCATTTT; CDR3: CASSYSPGRQPQHF
J: TRBJ1-2; size: .; D: .; V: TRBV7-3; DNA: TGTGCCAGCAGCTTAGGTCCGGCAGGGTTAGGCTATGGCTACACCTTC; CDR3: CASSLGPAGLGYGYTF
J: TRBJ2-2; size: .; D: .; V: TRBV5-1; DNA: TGCGCCAGCAGCTTGGAGGCAGAACCCACCGGGGAGCTGTTTTTT; CDR3: CASSLEAEPTGELFF
J: TRBJ2-2; size: .; D: .; V: TRBV11-3; DNA: TGTGCCAGCAGCGGCCCCGGACTGGCCGGGGAGCTGTTTTTT; CDR3: CASSGPGLAGELFF
J: TRBJ2-7; size: .; D: TRBD2; V: TRBV27; DNA: TGTGCCAGCAGTCCGGGACTAGCGGGACTCAACGAGCAGTACTTC; CDR3: CASSPGLAGLNEQYF
J: TRBJ1-4; size: .; D: .; V: TRBV7-2; DNA: TGTGCCAGCAGCCCCCGAGGACCAACTAATGAAAAACTGTTTTTT; CDR3: CASSPRGPTNEKLFF
J: TRBJ2-7; size: few; D: TRBD1; V: TRBV6-2/TRBV6-3; DNA: TGTGCCAGCAGTAACAGGGGTGCCTCCTACGAGCAGTACTTC; CDR3: CASSNRGASYEQYF
J: TRBJ2-7; size: .; D: .; V: TRBV6-5; DNA: TGTGCCAGCTGCGGCCCGGGTAGGAACGAGCAGTACTTC; CDR3: CASCGPGRNEQYF
J: TRBJ2-2; size: .; D: TRBD2; V: TRBV7-6; DNA: TGTGCCAGCAGCTTGAGAAGCGGGGGGTCGAACACCGGGGAGCTGTTTTTT; CDR3: CASSLRSGGSNTGELFF
J: TRBJ2-1; size: .; D: .; V: TRBV7-3; DNA: TGTGCCAGCAGCTTAAACGGGAATGAGCAGTTCTTC; CDR3: CASSLNGNEQFF
J: TRBJ2-3; size: .; D: TRBD1; V: TRBV29-1; DNA: TGCAGCGTCCCGACAGGGCACACAGATACGCAGTATTTT; CDR3: CSVPTGHTDTQYF
J: TRBJ1-6; size: few; D: .; V: TRBV11-2; DNA: TGTGCCAGCAGCTTAGGGCGATCACCCCTCCACTTT; CDR3: CASSLGRSPLHF
J: TRBJ1-5; size: .; D: TRBD1; V: TRBV10-3; DNA: TGTGCCATCAGTGACACGATCCGACAGGGGGCCATCAATCAGCCCCAGCATTTT; CDR3: CAISDTIRQGAINQPQHF
J: TRBJ1-1; size: .; D: .; V: TRBV10-3; DNA: TGTGCCATCAGTGACCCCGGACAAGGCACTGAAGCTTTCTTT; CDR3: CAISDPGQGTEAFF
J: TRBJ1-4; size: .; D: .; V: TRBV7-2; DNA: TGTGCCAGCAGCCGGGCTATGGGGCGCAGCAGTGAAAAACTGTTTTTT; CDR3: CASSRAMGRSSEKLFF
J: TRBJ2-1; size: .; D: .; V: TRBV7-3; DNA: TGTGCCAGCAGCTTAATTGGGGGGTATGAGCAGTTCTTC; CDR3: CASSLIGGYEQFF
J: TRBJ2-2; size: .; D: .; V: TRBV5-1; DNA: TGCGCCAGCAGCTTGGCCGGGACGGCGACCTTCGGGGAGCTGTTTTTT; CDR3: CASSLAGTATFGELFF
J: TRBJ2-5; size: .; D: .; V: TRBV6-1; DNA: TGTGCCAGCAGTGAAGCAATGGGCCCGGGTCAAGAGACCCAGTACTTC; CDR3: CASSEAMGPGQETQYF
J: TRBJ1-1; size: .; D: .; V: TRBV5-6; DNA: TGTGCCAGCAGCTTCAAGGGGAAAGCTTTCTTT; CDR3: CASSFKGKAFF
J: TRBJ2-2; size: once; D: .; V: TRBV11-3; DNA: TGTGCCAGCAGAACCGGAAACACCGGGGAGCTGTTTTTT; CDR3: CASRTGNTGELFF
J: TRBJ2-7; size: .; D: .; V: TRBV12-3/TRBV12-4; DNA: TGTGCCAGCAGTGAAGGACAGCAGCAGTACTTC; CDR3: CASSEGQQQYF
J: TRBJ1-5; size: once; D: TRBD1; V: TRBV19; DNA: TGTGCCAGTAGTATGGAGCAGGGGGATTATAGCAATCAGCCCCAGCATTTT; CDR3: CASSMEQGDYSNQPQHF
J: TRBJ1-6; size: .; D: .; V: TRBV19; DNA: TGTGCCAGTAGCCCATCACAGGGAGGGTATTCACCCCTCCACTTT; CDR3: CASSPSQGGYSPLHF
J: TRBJ2-3; size: .; D: .; V: TRBV12-3/TRBV12-4; DNA: TGTGCCAGCAGTTTCTTGAGCACAGATACGCAGTATTTT; CDR3: CASSFLSTDTQYF
J: TRBJ2-1; size: once; D: TRBD2; V: TRBV4-3; DNA: TGCGCCAGCAGCCAAGGGACTAGCAATGAGCAGTTCTTC; CDR3: CASSQGTSNEQFF
J: TRBJ2-7; size: .; D: TRBD1; V: TRBV6-1; DNA: TGTGCCAGCAGTGAATCGTTGCAGGGGGCCTACGAGCAGTACTTC; CDR3: CASSESLQGAYEQYF
J: TRBJ1-5; size: .; D: .; V: TRBV7-6; DNA: TGTGCCAGCAGCTTAGTACGGTTCGTGCCCCAGCATTTT; CDR3: CASSLVRFVPQHF
J: TRBJ1-2; size: .; D: .; V: TRBV5-4; DNA: TGTGCCAGCAGCTTGCCAGACACTAGACTATCTAACTATGGCTACACCTTC; CDR3: CASSLPDTRLSNYGYTF
J: TRBJ2-1; size: .; D: .; V: TRBV20-1; DNA: TGCAGTGGTAGCTCCTACAATGAGCAGTTCTTC; CDR3: CSGSSYNEQFF
J: TRBJ2-5; size: .; D: .; V: TRBV7-3; DNA: TGTGCCAGCAGCTTAACAGGGACTGCGAAAGAGACCCAGTACTTC; CDR3: CASSLTGTAKETQYF
J: TRBJ2-1; size: .; D: .; V: TRBV7-7; DNA: TGTGCTAGCAGCTTAATAACAATGGGGGTTGGACAGAGTGAGCAGTTCTTC; CDR3: CASSLITMGVGQSEQFF
J: TRBJ1-5; size: once; D: TRBD1; V: TRBV4-1; DNA: TGCGCCAGCAGCCATTACATGCCGGGACAGGGGGCTTATAGCAATCAGCCCCAGCATTTT; CDR3: CASSHYMPGQGAYSNQPQHF
J: TRBJ2-3; size: .; D: TRBD2; V: TRBV7-2; DNA: TGTGCCAGCAGCTTAGAAGGACTAGCGGGAGGGATCACAGATACGCAGTATTTT; CDR3: CASSLEGLAGGITDTQYF
J: TRBJ2-3; size: .; D: .; V: TRBV9; DNA: TGTGCCAGCAGCGTAGAAGGAACAGATACGCAGTATTTT; CDR3: CASSVEGTDTQYF
J: TRBJ1-5; size: .; D: TRBD1; V: TRBV3-1/TRBV3-2; DNA: TGTGCCAGCAGCCCCTCAGGGACAGGGGGCGTTGGCAATCAGCCCCAGCATTTT; CDR3: CASSPSGTGGVGNQPQHF
J: TRBJ1-2; size: .; D: .; V: TRBV6-5; DNA: TGTGCCGTATCGTCTGACTTCCAGGGTGATGGCTACACCTTC; CDR3: CAVSSDFQGDGYTF